The source of this T cell receptor (beta chain) is a study of radiation and T cells in renal cell carcinoma. Study outcomes and limitations: In blood, top tumor clones expanded by 2 weeks, shrinking by 4.

Worth noting for this clone: Its target is unknown.

V trimming: 1 base; J trimming: 5 bases; junction bases outside the gene matches: 6. Germline-derived CDR1 and CDR2 are SGHTA and FQGNSA. This CDR3 has 15 residues. Time point reported: blood 2 weeks post-SBRT. Described treatment: 15 Gy SBRT to primary tumor, nephrectomy 4 weeks later. The repertoire was sequenced with immunoSEQ multiplex PCR; TCRdb's copy has only in-frame clones and lacks some. This table holds some 120,000 clones, roughly four fifths found once. Specimen: blood, collected from a patient whose treatment included radiotherapy and nephrectomy. The receptor's source is a woman aged 60 to 75 with renal cell carcinoma. The chain is built from TRBV7-2 and TRBJ2-5; the match to TRBD2 covers 8 bases. CDR3 DNA sequence: TGTGCCAGCAGCTTAGTCACTAGCGGCGTGGAGACCCAGTACTTC. Protein product: CASSLVTSGVETQYF.